This T cell receptor beta chain emerged from a study of beta chain features in type 1 diabetes. On this clone itself: What it recognizes is unknown.

General study results and limits: Type 1 diabetes patients had moderately but significantly shorter TCRB CDR3s in all four CD4+ subsets. For TCRB rearrangement, an influence of HLA type remained unresolved here.

The entirety of the isolated RNA underwent reverse transcription, so expressed TCRB transcripts were sequenced. Measured with immunoSEQ multiplex PCR; TCRdb has only the in-frame clones, and not every one. The repertoire holds fewer than 350,000 clones, with over 14% as singletons. This CDR3 is 16 amino acids long. The V gene's germline CDR1 is MDHEN and CDR2 SYDVKM. V lost 8 bases to trimming and J lost 0 bases, with 17 bases between them. The J gene is TRBJ2-1, the V gene TRBV28; D might be TRBD2 (5 bases). The sample taken for sequencing was naive CD4+ T cells from blood. This receptor was obtained from a man between 18 and 35 years old with type 1 diabetes. The CDR3 DNA reads as TGTGCCAGCCTCCGGGCGGGTGGGAGCTCCTACAATGAGCAGTTCTTC. This translates into CASLRAGGSSYNEQFF.